This TCR beta chain was recorded in a study of blood T cell repertoires in COVID-19. The age range of participants was about 18 to 89 years, with residence in about two dozen US areas. The assay was immunoSEQ multiplex PCR, and TCRdb's table has in-frame clones only and misses some. The data contain 200,000 to 250,000 clones, under 85% of them singletons. The ends were cut back, 2 bases at V and 7 bases at J, with 16 bases in the middle. The length of the CDR3 is 15 residues. Germline lookup yields CDR1 SGHRS and CDR2 YFSETQ. The chain uses TRBV5-1 and TRBJ1-5; possible D gene TRBD1, 6 bases. This clonotype was sampled from a man in his fifties or sixties who had recovered from COVID-19. Sequencing was done on a sample of PBMCs or T cells enriched from blood (not recorded which). The CDR3 protein is CASSLQGHTGQPQHF. The CDR3 region has the DNA TGCGCCAGCAGCTTACAGGGTCATACGGGCCAGCCCCAGCATTTT. The entire variable domain, with the rest obtained from reference TRBV5-1 and TRBJ1-5, is as follows: KAGVTQTPRYLIKTRGQQVTLSCSPISGHRSVSWYQQTPGQGLQFLFEYFSETQRNKGNFPGRFSGRQFSNSRSEMNVSTLELGDSALYLCASSLQGHTGQPQHFGDGTRLSIL.